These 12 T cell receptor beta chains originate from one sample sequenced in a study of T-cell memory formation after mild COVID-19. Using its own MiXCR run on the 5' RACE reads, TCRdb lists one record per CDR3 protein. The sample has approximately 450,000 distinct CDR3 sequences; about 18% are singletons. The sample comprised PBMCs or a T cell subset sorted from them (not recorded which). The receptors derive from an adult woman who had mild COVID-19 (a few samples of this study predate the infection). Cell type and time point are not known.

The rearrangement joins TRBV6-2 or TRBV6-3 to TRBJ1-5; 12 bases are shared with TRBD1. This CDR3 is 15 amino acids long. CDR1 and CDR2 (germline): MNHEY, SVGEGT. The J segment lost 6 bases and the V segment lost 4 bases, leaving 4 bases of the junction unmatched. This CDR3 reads CASSSGTGGVQPQHF. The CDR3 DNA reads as TGTGCCAGCAGTTCAGGGACAGGGGGCGTTCAGCCCCAGCATTTT.

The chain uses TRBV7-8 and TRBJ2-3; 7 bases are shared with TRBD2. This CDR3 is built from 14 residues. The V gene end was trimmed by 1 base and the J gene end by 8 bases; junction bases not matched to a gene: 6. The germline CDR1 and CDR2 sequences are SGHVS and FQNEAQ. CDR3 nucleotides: TGTGCCAGCAGCTTAGTCCGGGAGGCGGCTACGCAGTATTTT. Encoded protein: CASSLVREAATQYF. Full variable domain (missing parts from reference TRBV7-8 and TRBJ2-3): GAGVSQSPRYKVAKRGQDVALRCDPISGHVSLFWYQQALGQGPEFLTYFQNEAQLDKSGLPSDRFFAERPEGSVSTLKIQRTQQEDSAVYLCASSLVREAATQYFGPGTRLTVL.

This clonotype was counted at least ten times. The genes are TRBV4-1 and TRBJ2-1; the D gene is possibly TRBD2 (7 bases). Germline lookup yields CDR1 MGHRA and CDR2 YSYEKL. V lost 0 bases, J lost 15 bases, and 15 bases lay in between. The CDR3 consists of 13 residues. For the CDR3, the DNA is TGCGCCAGCAGCCAAGACCTAGGGGGGGGCCCGTTCTTC. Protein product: CASSQDLGGGPFF.

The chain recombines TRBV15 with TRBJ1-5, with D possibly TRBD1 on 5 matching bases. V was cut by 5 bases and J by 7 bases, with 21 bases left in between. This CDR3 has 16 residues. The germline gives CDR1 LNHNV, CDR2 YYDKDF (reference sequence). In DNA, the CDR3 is TGTGCCACCAGCCGTTGGGGTGGGGACCGGCGACAGCCCCAGCATTTT. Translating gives CATSRWGGDRRQPQHF.

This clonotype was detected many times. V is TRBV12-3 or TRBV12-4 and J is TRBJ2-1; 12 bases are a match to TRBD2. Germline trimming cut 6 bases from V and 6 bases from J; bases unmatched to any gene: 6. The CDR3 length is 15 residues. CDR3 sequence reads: CASSPTSGSLNEQFF. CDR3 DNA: TGTGCCAGCAGCCCGACTAGCGGGAGTCTCAATGAGCAGTTCTTC.

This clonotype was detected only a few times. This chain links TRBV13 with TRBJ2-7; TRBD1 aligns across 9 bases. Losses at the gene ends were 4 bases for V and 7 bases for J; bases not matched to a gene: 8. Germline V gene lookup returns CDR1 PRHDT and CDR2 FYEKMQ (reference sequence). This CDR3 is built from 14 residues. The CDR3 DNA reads TGTGCCAGCAGCTCGGGGGACAGGGTTTCTGAGCAGTACTTC. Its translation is CASSSGDRVSEQYF.

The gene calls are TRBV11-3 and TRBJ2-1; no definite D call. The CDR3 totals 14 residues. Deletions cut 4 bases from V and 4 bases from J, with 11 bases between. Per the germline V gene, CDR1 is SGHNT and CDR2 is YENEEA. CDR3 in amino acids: CASSSYAKYNEQFF. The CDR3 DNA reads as TGTGCCAGCAGCTCCTACGCGAAATACAATGAGCAGTTCTTC.

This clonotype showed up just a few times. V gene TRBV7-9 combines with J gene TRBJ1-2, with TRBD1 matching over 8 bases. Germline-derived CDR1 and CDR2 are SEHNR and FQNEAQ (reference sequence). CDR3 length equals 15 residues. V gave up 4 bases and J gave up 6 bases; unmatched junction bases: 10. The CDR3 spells CASSSRGQGANGYTF. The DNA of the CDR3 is TGTGCCAGCAGCTCCCGGGGGCAGGGGGCTAATGGCTACACCTTC.

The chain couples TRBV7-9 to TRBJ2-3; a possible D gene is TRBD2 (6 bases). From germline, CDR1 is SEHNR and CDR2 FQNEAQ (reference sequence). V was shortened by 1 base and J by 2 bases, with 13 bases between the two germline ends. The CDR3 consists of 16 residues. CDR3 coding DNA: TGTGCCAGCAGCTTAGTAGGGGAGGTGCTCACAGATACGCAGTATTTT. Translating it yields CASSLVGEVLTDTQYF.

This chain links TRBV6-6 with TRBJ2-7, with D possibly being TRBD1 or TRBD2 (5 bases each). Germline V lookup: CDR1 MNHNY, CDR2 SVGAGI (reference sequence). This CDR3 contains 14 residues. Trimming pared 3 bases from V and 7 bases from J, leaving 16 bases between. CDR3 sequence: CASSYGTPSREQYF. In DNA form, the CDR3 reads TGTGCCAGCAGTTATGGGACCCCTTCACGGGAGCAGTACTTC.

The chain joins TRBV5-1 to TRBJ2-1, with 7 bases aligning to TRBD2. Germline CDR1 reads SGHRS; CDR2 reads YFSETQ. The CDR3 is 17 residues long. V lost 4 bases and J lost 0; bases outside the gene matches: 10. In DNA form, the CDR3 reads TGCGCCAGCAGCCTAGAGCGGGAAGGTGTCTCCTACAATGAGCAGTTCTTC. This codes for CASSLEREGVSYNEQFF.

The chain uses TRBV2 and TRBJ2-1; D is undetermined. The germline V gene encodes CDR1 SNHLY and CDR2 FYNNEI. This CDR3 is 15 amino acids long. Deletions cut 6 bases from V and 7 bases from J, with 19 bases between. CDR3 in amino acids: CASRPSLGLGNEQFF. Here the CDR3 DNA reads TGTGCCAGCAGGCCGTCCCTTGGTCTGGGAAATGAGCAGTTCTTC.